The next 7 T cell receptor beta chains were all read from a single sample in a study of blood T cells in healthy people across ages. A second about 7 to 12 cycle PCR used barcoded and J-beta primers. TCRdb reprocessed the 5' RACE reads with MiXCR, giving one entry per CDR3 protein. The repertoire includes under 1,000,000 distinct CDR3 sequences, around 45% of them detected once, and less than 20% sits in the top ten. Material: blood. The receptors here all came from a man of 80 years or more in good health.

The sample holds a few counts of this clonotype. CDR3 protein: CASSPGDRVWDEQYF. In nucleotides, the CDR3 is TGTGCCAGCTCACCCGGGGACAGGGTATGGGACGAGCAGTACTTC. The chain is built from TRBV18 and TRBJ2-7, with TRBD1 matching 9 bases. This CDR3 has 15 residues. With V trimmed by 3 bases and J by 5 bases, 8 bases remained unmatched. Germline V gene sequence: CDR1 KGHSH, CDR2 LQKENI.

This clonotype was observed a handful of times. The rearrangement joins TRBV30 to TRBJ2-7; 8 bases fit TRBD2. The CDR3 totals 17 residues. Germline CDR1 and CDR2: GTSNPN and SVGIG (reference sequence). The junction had 19 bases not matched to a gene; V was cut back by 2 bases and J by 7 bases. CDR3 DNA sequence: TGTGCCTGGAGTTTAGTAACGGGTGCGGGAGGTACCAATGAGCAGTACTTC. As protein: CAWSLVTGAGGTNEQYF.

This clonotype was seen a few times. CDR3 sequence: CASSYNRDPETQYF. DNA of the CDR3: TGTGCCAGCAGTTACAATAGGGACCCTGAGACCCAGTACTTC. The chain has TRBV6-6 and TRBJ2-5; D might be TRBD1 or TRBD2, each matching 5 bases. Trimming shortened V by 2 bases and J by 5 bases, and 12 bases separated the two germline ends. The V gene's germline CDR1 is MNHNY and CDR2 SVGAGI (reference sequence). CDR3 length: 14 amino acids.

This clonotype was observed many times. The genes are TRBV10-3 and TRBJ1-2; D gene uncertain. This CDR3 spans 14 amino acids. V dropped 3 bases and J dropped 4 bases, with 12 bases sitting between them. The germline V gene encodes CDR1 ENHRY and CDR2 SYGVKD. Here the CDR3 reads CAISDGQALYGYTF. In DNA, the CDR3 is TGTGCCATCAGTGATGGGCAGGCCCTCTATGGCTACACCTTC.

The chain recombines TRBV20-1 with TRBJ2-7; 10 bases agree with TRBD2. The J call may be in error: the DNA end matches TRBJ2-5 better. Germline CDR1 and CDR2: DFQATT and SNEGSKA (reference sequence). This CDR3 contains 16 residues. The CDR3 sequence is CSATRTSGGRDETQYF. The DNA of the CDR3 is TGCAGTGCTACAAGGACTAGCGGAGGAAGGGATGAGACCCAGTACTTC.

The CDR3 here is CASSLAPDNGYEQYF. Written as DNA, the CDR3 is TGCGCCAGCAGCTTGGCACCGGACAACGGCTACGAGCAGTACTTC. This chain connects TRBV5-1 to TRBJ2-7, with a weak D call TRBD1 (5 bases). With 0 bases removed from V and 3 bases from J, the gap between germline ends came to 13 bases. Germline V lookup: CDR1 SGHRS, CDR2 YFSETQ. This CDR3 has 15 amino acids.

J is TRBJ2-5 and V is TRBV20-1; TRBD2 aligns across 15 bases. The J call is in doubt because the DNA end fits TRBJ2-7 better. Germline V CDR1 and CDR2: DFQATT, SNEGSKA (reference sequence). This CDR3 has 20 amino acids. The CDR3 DNA follows: TGCAGTGCTAGAGTTCGGCCGGGACTAGCGGGAGGTTTTCGGACCTACGAGCAGTACTTC. Residues: CSARVRPGLAGGFRTYEQYF.